The rows below give T cell receptor beta chains drawn from one sample of a study of PD-1 blockade in mismatch repair-deficient tumors. Repertoires were generated with immunoSEQ multiplex PCR, while TCRdb's copy carries only in-frame clones and drops some. The table has about 35,000 clones, 65% to 85% seen once. Here the sequenced sample was PBMCs, taken around 6 weeks after starting pembrolizumab. The receptors here all came from an adult with mismatch repair-deficient cancer. Each CDR3 is given with its conserved first and last residue. A D gene is named only where the DNA matches it firmly. Clone size is given for some rows only: seen once, a few or many times, or a class if the clone is expanded.

CDR3 length	V gene	J gene	D gene	clone size	CDR3 DNA	CDR3 protein
14	TRBV19	TRBJ2-3	-	-	TGTGCCAGTAGTGTCCTACTAGGAATAGATACGCAGTATTTT	CASSVLLGIDTQYF
13	TRBV29-1	TRBJ2-5	-	-	TGCAGCGTTTCTGGGGGGGCGGGAGAGACCCAGTACTTC	CSVSGGAGETQYF
13	TRBV6-5	TRBJ2-3	-	-	TGTGCCAGCAGTTACGCGCTGCGGGGTACGCAGTATTTT	CASSYALRGTQYF
18	TRBV5-5	TRBJ1-6	TRBD1	-	TGTGCCAGCAGCTTGGATTTACGACAGGGGGCGAATAGATCACCCCTCCACTTT	CASSLDLRQGANRSPLHF
15	TRBV5-1	TRBJ2-1	TRBD2	once	TGCGCCAGCAGCCCTCGGGGGGGCTCCTACAATGAGCAGTTCTTC	CASSPRGGSYNEQFF
18	TRBV7-6	TRBJ2-1	TRBD2	-	TGTGCCAGCAGCTTAAGACCCATTCTAGCGGGCTACTACAATGAGCAGTTCTTC	CASSLRPILAGYYNEQFF
15	TRBV28	TRBJ2-7	TRBD1	few	TGTGCCAGCAGTGCCGGGACAGGGGGCCGGAACGAGCAGTACTTC	CASSAGTGGRNEQYF
15	TRBV6-4	TRBJ1-2	TRBD1	-	TGTGCCAGCAGTGAAACGGGACAGGGGGTCGGTGGCTACACCTTC	CASSETGQGVGGYTF
15	TRBV5-1	TRBJ2-7	TRBD1	-	TGCGCCAGCGGAGCCGGGACAGAAAGCTCCTACGAGCAGTACTTC	CASGAGTESSYEQYF
14	TRBV28	TRBJ1-3	TRBD1	-	TGTGCCAGCAGCCCGACAGGGGGATTTTTGTCCATATATTTT	CASSPTGGFLSIYF
13	TRBV5-1	TRBJ1-1	-	few	TGCGCCAGCAGCGACCTCGGGTACACTGAAGCTTTCTTT	CASSDLGYTEAFF
11	TRBV12-1	TRBJ1-1	-	few	TGTGCCAGCAGAGGCAGCGGTGAAGCTTTCTTT	CASRGSGEAFF
12	TRBV7-9	TRBJ2-7	TRBD1	-	TGTGCCAGCACCAAACAGGGGTACGAGCAGTACTTC	CASTKQGYEQYF
14	TRBV7-9	TRBJ2-3	-	-	TGTGCCAGCAGCTTAGGTGGGACTACAGATACGCAGTATTTT	CASSLGGTTDTQYF
13	TRBV2	TRBJ2-7	-	-	TGTGCCAGCAGCGTCGACACGTCCTACGAGCAGTACTTC	CASSVDTSYEQYF
13	TRBV5-8	TRBJ1-1	-	once	TGTGCCAGCAGCGTACGGGAGACTACTGAAGCTTTCTTT	CASSVRETTEAFF
15	TRBV7-3	TRBJ2-1	TRBD2	-	TGTGCCAGCAGCTTACTAGCGGACCTGGGTGGTGAGCAGTTCTTC	CASSLLADLGGEQFF
13	TRBV5-1	TRBJ1-6	-	-	TGCGCCAGCAGCTCGGACAGTTCCTCACCCCTCCACTTT	CASSSDSSSPLHF
10	TRBV28	TRBJ2-7	-	-	TGTGCCAGCACCCCCGACAGGCTCATATTC	CASTPDRLIF
12	TRBV6-5	TRBJ1-1	-	-	TGTGCCAGCAGAGCAACCACCACTGAAGCTTTCTTT	CASRATTTEAFF
15	TRBV29-1	TRBJ1-1	TRBD1	-	TGCAGCGTTAAACCTTCGACAGGGAAGAACACTGAAGCTTTCTTT	CSVKPSTGKNTEAFF
14	TRBV11-2	TRBJ2-7	-	-	TGTGCCAGCAGCTTAGCGGGGGTTGCCTACGAGCAGTACTTC	CASSLAGVAYEQYF
12	TRBV18	TRBJ1-1	TRBD1	-	TGTGCCAGCTCACCGCGGACAGGGACAGCTTTCTTT	CASSPRTGTAFF
13	TRBV5-6	TRBJ2-1	-	-	TGTGCCAGCAGCTTGGGGAGGGTCCTTGAGCAGTTCTTC	CASSLGRVLEQFF
15	TRBV6-5	TRBJ2-7	TRBD1	few	TGTGCCAGCAATCGGCCGGGACAGACGATTTACGAGCAGTACTTC	CASNRPGQTIYEQYF
14	TRBV18	TRBJ1-1	-	-	TGTGCCAGCTCACCAGAGTATACCGCCACTGAAGCTTTCTTT	CASSPEYTATEAFF
13	TRBV5-5	TRBJ2-3	-	-	TGTGCCAGCAGCTTGGCCTTTGACTTCGGACAGTATTTT	CASSLAFDFGQYF
16	TRBV7-8	TRBJ2-2	-	-	TGTGCCAGCAGCTCACTACAGGGCACGAACACCGGGGAGCTGTTTTTT	CASSSLQGTNTGELFF
14	TRBV6-5	TRBJ1-2	TRBD1	-	TGTGCCAGCAGTTACTCGGGACAGTTCTATGGCTACACCTTC	CASSYSGQFYGYTF
12	TRBV7-9	TRBJ1-2	TRBD1	-	TGTGCCAGCCAGGGGGGTAACTATGGCTACACCTTC	CASQGGNYGYTF
11	TRBV5-1	TRBJ1-1	-	-	TGCGCCAGCAGCACTACAGGTGAAGCTTTCTTT	CASSTTGEAFF
12	TRBV6-5	TRBJ2-1	-	-	TGTGCCAGCAGTAACAGGGAGAATGAGCAGTTCTTC	CASSNRENEQFF
13	TRBV6-5	TRBJ2-7	TRBD1	few	TGTGCCAGTCGACGGGGACAGGGCTACGAGCAGTACTTC	CASRRGQGYEQYF
15	TRBV2	TRBJ2-7	TRBD1	-	TGTGCCAGCAGTAAGGAGACAGGGGGACCCTACGAGCAGTACTTC	CASSKETGGPYEQYF
17	TRBV11-3	TRBJ2-1	TRBD2	-	TGTGCCAGCAGCTTAGAGGGAGGGAGGAGCTCCTACAATGAGCAGTTCTTC	CASSLEGGRSSYNEQFF
19	TRBV18	TRBJ2-7	TRBD1	few	TGTGCCAGCTCACCAAGCTTGGGGTATGCTAGGACAGGGTTCTACGAGCAGTACTTC	CASSPSLGYARTGFYEQYF
11	TRBV20-1	TRBJ2-2	-	-	TGCAGTGCTGGTCGGACCGGGGAGCTGTTTTTT	CSAGRTGELFF
14	TRBV10-3	TRBJ2-2	-	-	TGTGCCATCAGTGTAGGGGTACGCACCGGGGAGCTGTTTTTT	CAISVGVRTGELFF
17	TRBV11-2	TRBJ1-2	TRBD1	-	TGTGCCAGCAGCTTGGGGCCACGACAGGGAATGAACTATGGCTACACCTTC	CASSLGPRQGMNYGYTF
15	TRBV18	TRBJ1-3	TRBD1	-	TGTGCCAGCTCACCAGGGACAGATCCTGGAAACACCATATATTTT	CASSPGTDPGNTIYF
13	TRBV7-2	TRBJ1-1	-	few	TGTGCCAGCAGCTTAGTCCCTAGGATTGAAGCTTTCTTT	CASSLVPRIEAFF
17	TRBV7-9	TRBJ2-7	TRBD2	-	TGTGCCAGCAGCTTAGTCGTTGGGGAGGGCGGGGACTACGAGCAGTACTTC	CASSLVVGEGGDYEQYF
14	TRBV7-2	TRBJ2-1	-	-	TGTGCCAGCAGCCAGACGGGGTTAGCAGGTGAGCAGTTCTTC	CASSQTGLAGEQFF
16	TRBV28	TRBJ2-1	-	-	TGTGCCAGCAGCACCCTTCTCGCGGGGCAGTACAATGAGCAGTTCTTC	CASSTLLAGQYNEQFF
15	TRBV6-5	TRBJ2-7	-	few	TGTGCCAGCAGTCCAGGATATGGGGGGACCTACGAGCAGTACTTC	CASSPGYGGTYEQYF
15	TRBV9	TRBJ2-7	TRBD1	-	TGTGCCAGCAGCGCTAGACAGGGATCTCTCTACGAGCAGTACTTC	CASSARQGSLYEQYF
12	TRBV30	TRBJ1-4	-	-	TGTGCCTGGAGTGTCCAAAATGAAAAACTGTTTTTT	CAWSVQNEKLFF
15	TRBV19	TRBJ1-1	-	-	TGTGCCAGTAGTATGTGGGCAGGGGCTAACACTGAAGCTTTCTTT	CASSMWAGANTEAFF
12	TRBV29-1	TRBJ1-1	-	-	TGCAGCGTTGATGGGCCGAACACTGAAGCTTTCTTT	CSVDGPNTEAFF
13	TRBV11-2	TRBJ1-5	-	once	TGTGCCAGCAGCTTATTTCACAATCAGCCCCAGCATTTT	CASSLFHNQPQHF
14	TRBV27	TRBJ1-5	-	-	TGTGCCAGCAGTGTACAGGGTGCGAATCAGCCCCAGCATTTT	CASSVQGANQPQHF